The clone carrying this T cell receptor (beta chain) was counted between two and nine times. Its antigen remains unknown. TCRdb called the RT-PCR reads again in MiXCR, with one record for every CDR3 protein. The sample yields around 580,000 distinct CDR3 sequences, 14% seen once. The data stem from a study of response to subunit inactivated influenza vaccine. Study-wide results and caveats: It was the authors' suggestion that each seasonal influenza vaccination recruits few new T cells.

This CDR3 contains 17 residues. Trimming pared 1 base from V and 0 bases from J, leaving 13 bases between. Germline V gives CDR1 LGHDT, CDR2 YNNKEL (reference sequence). The material sequenced was PBMCs from blood, taken approximately 12 days after vaccination. The chain recombines TRBV3-1 with TRBJ2-1; perhaps TRBD1 as D (5 bases). The TCR was taken from a man in his fifties who received an inactivated influenza vaccine. Written as DNA, the CDR3 is TGTGCCAGCAGCCAAGGCAGGGCATGGAGCTCCTACAATGAGCAGTTCTTC. Its protein product is CASSQGRAWSSYNEQFF.